This entry is about one T cell receptor beta chain. The sample originates from a study of blood T cell repertoires in COVID-19. Study at large: The cDNA or gDNA used as material had been derived from T cells, B-cell-depleted T cells, or PBMCs.

Clones were sequenced by immunoSEQ multiplex PCR, and TCRdb holds only the in-frame ones, with some missing. Of 70,000 to 95,000 clones in the sample, approximately 80% were seen once. Trimming left V 1 base short and J 1 base short, with 16 bases between. The CDR3 has 17 amino acids. The germline V gene has CDR1 LGHDT and CDR2 YNNKEL (reference sequence). The specimen sequenced was peripheral blood. This TCR was sampled from a woman in her 70s with acute or convalescent COVID-19. The chain links TRBV3-1 (or the pseudogene TRBV3-2) to TRBJ1-2; possible D gene TRBD1, 6 bases. The CDR3 sequence: CASSQGSGATNNYGYTF. The CDR3 region has the DNA TGTGCCAGCAGCCAAGGCTCAGGGGCCACCAATAACTATGGCTACACCTTC.